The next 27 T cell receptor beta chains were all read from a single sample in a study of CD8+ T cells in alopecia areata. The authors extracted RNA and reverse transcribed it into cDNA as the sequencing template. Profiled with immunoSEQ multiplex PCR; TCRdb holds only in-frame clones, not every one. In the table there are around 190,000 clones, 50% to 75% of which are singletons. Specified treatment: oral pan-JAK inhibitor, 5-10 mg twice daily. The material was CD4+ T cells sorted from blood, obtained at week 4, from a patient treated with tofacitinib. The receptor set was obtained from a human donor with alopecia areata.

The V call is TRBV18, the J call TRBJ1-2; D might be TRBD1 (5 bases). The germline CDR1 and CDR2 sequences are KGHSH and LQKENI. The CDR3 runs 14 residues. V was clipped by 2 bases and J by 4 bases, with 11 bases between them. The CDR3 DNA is TGTGCCAGCTCACCAGCCCAGGGACTCTATGGCTACACCTTC. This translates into CASSPAQGLYGYTF.

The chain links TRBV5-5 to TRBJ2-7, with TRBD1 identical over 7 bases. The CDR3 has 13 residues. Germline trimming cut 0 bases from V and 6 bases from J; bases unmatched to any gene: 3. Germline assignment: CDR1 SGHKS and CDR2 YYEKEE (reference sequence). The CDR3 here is CASSLVGGGEQYF. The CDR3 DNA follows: TGTGCCAGCAGCTTGGTAGGGGGCGGCGAGCAGTACTTC.

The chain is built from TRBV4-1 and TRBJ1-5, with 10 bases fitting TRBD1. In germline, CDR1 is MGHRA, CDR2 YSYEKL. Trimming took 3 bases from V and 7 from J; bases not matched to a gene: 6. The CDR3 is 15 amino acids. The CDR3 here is CASSHLGQGEQPQHF. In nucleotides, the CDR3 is TGCGCCAGCAGCCACCTCGGACAGGGGGAACAGCCCCAGCATTTT.

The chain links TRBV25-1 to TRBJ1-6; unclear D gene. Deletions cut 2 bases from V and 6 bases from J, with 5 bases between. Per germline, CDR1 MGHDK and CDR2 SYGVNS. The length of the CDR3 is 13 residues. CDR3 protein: CASSEVGNSPLHF. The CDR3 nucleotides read TGTGCCAGCAGTGAAGTGGGTAATTCACCCCTCCACTTT.

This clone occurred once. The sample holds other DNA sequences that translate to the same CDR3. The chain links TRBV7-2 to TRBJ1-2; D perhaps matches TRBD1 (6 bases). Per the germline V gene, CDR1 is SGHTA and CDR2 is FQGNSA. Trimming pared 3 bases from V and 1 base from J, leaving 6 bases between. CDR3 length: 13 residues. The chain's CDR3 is CASSLDSNYGYTF. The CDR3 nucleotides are TGTGCCAGCAGCTTGGACAGTAACTATGGCTACACCTTC.

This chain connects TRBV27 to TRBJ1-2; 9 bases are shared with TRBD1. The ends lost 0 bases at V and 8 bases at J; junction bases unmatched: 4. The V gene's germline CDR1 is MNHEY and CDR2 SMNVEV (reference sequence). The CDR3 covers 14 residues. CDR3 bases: TGTGCCAGCAGTTTATCCGGGACAGGGATAGGCTACACCTTC. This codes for CASSLSGTGIGYTF.

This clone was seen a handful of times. The DNA of the CDR3 is TGCGCCAGCAGCCAAGTGAGCGGGGGAAAGTGGAGTGAAAAACTGTTTTTT. Translating gives CASSQVSGGKWSEKLFF. The V call is TRBV4-1, the J call TRBJ1-4, with D maybe TRBD1 (5 bases). Trimming removed 1 base at V and 7 bases at J, with 19 bases between. CDR3 length: 17 amino acids. CDR1 and CDR2 (germline): MGHRA, YSYEKL.

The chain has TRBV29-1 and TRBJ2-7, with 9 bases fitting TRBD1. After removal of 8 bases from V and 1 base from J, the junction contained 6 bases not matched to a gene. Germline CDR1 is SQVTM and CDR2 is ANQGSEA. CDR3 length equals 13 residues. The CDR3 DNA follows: TGCAGCCTCTGGACAGGGGATTCCTACGAGCAGTACTTC. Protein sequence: CSLWTGDSYEQYF.

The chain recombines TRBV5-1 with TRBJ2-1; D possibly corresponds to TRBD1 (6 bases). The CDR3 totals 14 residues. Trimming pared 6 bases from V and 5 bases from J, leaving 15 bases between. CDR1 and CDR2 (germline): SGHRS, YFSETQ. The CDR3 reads CASTRDISDNEQFF. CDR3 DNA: TGCGCCAGCACCAGGGACATATCTGACAATGAGCAGTTCTTC.

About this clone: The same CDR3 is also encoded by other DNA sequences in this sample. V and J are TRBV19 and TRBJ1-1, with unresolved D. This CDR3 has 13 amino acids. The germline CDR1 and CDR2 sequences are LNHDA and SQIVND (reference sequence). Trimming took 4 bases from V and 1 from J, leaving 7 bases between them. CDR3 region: CASSTGRNTEAFF. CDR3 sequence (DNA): TGTGCCAGTAGTACTGGACGGAACACTGAAGCTTTCTTT.

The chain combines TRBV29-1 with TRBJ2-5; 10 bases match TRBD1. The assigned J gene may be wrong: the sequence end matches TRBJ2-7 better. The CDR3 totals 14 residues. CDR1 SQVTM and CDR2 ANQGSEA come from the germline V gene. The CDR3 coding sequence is TGCAGCGTTCCCGGGGACAGGGGTTACTACGAGCAGTACTTC. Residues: CSVPGDRGYYEQYF.

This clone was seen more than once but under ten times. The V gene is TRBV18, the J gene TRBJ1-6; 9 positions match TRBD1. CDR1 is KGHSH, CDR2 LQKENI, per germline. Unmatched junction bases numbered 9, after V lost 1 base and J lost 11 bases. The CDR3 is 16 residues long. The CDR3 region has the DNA TGTGCCAGCTCACCACGGTTTAGGACAGGGGTGGCACCCCTCCACTTT. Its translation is CASSPRFRTGVAPLHF.

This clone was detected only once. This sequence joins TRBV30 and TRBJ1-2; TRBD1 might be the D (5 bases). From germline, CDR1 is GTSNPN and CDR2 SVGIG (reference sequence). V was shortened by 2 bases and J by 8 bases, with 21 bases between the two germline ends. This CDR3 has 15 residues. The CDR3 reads CAWSPLGRGGKGYTF. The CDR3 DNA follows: TGTGCCTGGAGTCCACTGGGGAGGGGCGGTAAAGGCTACACCTTC. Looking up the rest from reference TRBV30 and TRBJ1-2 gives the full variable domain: SQTIHQWPATLVQPVGSPLSLECTVEGTSNPNLYWYRQAAGRGLQLLFYSVGIGQISSEVPQNLSASRPQDRQFILSSKKLLLSDSGFYLCAWSPLGRGGKGYTFGSGTRLTVV.

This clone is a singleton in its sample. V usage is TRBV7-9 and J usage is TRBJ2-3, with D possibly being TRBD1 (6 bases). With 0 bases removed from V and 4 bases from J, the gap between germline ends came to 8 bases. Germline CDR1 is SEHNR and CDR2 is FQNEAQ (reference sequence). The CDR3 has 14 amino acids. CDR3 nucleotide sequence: TGTGCCAGCAGCTTAGCACAGGGCCCAGATACGCAGTATTTT. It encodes CASSLAQGPDTQYF.

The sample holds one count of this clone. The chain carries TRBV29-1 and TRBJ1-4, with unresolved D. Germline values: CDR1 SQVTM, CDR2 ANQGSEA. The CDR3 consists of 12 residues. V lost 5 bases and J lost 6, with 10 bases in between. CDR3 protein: CSVLGLYEKLFF. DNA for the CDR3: TGCAGCGTTCTGGGCCTTTATGAAAAACTGTTTTTT.

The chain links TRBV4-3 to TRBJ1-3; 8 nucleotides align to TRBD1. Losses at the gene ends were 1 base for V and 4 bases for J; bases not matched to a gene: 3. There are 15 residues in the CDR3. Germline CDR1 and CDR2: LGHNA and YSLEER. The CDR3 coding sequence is TGCGCCAGCAGCCAAGGGACAGGGAACGGAAACACCATATATTTT. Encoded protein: CASSQGTGNGNTIYF.

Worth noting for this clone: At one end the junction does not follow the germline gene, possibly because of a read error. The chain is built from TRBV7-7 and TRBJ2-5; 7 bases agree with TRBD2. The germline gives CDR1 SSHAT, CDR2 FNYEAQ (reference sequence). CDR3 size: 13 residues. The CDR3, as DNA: TGTGCTAGCAGCTTCGGGGGGACTGAGACCCAGTACTTC. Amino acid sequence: CASSFGGTETQYF.

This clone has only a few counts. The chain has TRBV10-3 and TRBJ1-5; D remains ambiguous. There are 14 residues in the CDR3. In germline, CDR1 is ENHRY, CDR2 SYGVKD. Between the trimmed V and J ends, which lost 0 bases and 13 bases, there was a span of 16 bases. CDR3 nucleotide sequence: TGTGCCATCAGTGAGTCATCGGCTTCTCTTTATCAGCATTTT. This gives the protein CAISESSASLYQHF.

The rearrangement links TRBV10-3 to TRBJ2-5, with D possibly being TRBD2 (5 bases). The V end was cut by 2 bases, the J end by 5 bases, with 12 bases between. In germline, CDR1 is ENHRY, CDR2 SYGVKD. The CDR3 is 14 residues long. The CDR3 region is CAISERQEVETQYF. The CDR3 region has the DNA TGTGCCATCAGTGAGAGGCAGGAGGTGGAGACCCAGTACTTC.

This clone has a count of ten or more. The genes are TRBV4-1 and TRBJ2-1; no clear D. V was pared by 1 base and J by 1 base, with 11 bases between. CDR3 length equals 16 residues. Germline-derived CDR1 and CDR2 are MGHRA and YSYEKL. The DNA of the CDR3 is TGCGCCAGCAGCCAAGTTAATTTGGTATCCTACAATGAGCAGTTCTTC. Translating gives CASSQVNLVSYNEQFF.

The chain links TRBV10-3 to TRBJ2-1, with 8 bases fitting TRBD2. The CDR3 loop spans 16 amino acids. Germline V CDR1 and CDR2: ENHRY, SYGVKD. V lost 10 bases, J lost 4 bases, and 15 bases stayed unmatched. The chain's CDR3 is CATLGLANHGYNEQFF. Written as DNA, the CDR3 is TGTGCCACCCTCGGACTAGCCAATCATGGGTACAATGAGCAGTTCTTC.

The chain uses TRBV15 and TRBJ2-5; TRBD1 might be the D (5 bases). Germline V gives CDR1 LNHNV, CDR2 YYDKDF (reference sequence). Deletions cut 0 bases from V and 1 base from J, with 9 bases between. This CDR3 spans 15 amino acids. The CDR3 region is CATSRDRGVQETQYF. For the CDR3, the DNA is TGTGCCACCAGCAGAGATAGGGGTGTCCAAGAGACCCAGTACTTC.

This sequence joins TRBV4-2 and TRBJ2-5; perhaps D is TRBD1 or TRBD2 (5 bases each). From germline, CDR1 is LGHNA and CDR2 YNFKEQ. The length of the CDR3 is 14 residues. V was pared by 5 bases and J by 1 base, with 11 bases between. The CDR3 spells CASSLVGGQETQYF. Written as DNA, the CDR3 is TGTGCCAGCAGCTTGGTTGGGGGCCAAGAGACCCAGTACTTC.

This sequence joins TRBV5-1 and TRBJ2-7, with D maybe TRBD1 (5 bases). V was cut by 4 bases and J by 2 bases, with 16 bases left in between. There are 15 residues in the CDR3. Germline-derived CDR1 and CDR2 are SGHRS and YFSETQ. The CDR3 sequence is CASSADSSRTYEQYF. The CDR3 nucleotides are TGCGCCAGCAGCGCAGACAGCTCCCGCACCTACGAGCAGTACTTC.

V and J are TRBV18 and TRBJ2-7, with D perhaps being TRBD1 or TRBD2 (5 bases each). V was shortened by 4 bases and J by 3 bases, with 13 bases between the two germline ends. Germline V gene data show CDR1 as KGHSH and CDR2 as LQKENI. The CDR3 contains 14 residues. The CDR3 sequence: CASSQGTDRYEQYF. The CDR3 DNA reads TGTGCCAGCTCACAGGGGACGGACCGCTACGAGCAGTACTTC.

In DNA, the CDR3 is TGTGCCAGCAGCCCGGGAGGCTACGAGCAGTACTTC. Protein product: CASSPGGYEQYF. The V call is TRBV14, the J call TRBJ2-7; 7 nucleotides align to TRBD2. The V segment lost 4 bases and the J segment 3 bases; nucleotides outside the gene matches: 0. The germline V gene encodes CDR1 SGHDN and CDR2 FVKESK. The CDR3 is 12 residues long.

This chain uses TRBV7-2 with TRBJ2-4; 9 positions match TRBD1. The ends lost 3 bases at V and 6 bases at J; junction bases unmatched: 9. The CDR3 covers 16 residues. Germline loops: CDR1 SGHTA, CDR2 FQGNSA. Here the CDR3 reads CASSLAGQGGVNIQYF. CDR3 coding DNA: TGTGCCAGCAGCTTGGCGGGACAGGGAGGGGTAAACATTCAGTACTTC.